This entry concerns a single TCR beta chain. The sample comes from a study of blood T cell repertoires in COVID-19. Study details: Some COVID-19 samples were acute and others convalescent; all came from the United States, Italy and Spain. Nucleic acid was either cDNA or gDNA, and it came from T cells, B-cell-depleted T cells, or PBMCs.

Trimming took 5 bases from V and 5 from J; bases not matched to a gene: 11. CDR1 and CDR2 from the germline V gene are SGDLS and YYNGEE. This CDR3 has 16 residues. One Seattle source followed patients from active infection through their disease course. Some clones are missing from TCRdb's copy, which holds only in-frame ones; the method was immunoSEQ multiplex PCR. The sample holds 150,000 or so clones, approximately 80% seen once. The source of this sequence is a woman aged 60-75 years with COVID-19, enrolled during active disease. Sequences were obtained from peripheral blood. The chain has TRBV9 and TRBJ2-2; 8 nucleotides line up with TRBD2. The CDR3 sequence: CASRQLRGAGTGELFF. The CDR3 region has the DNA TGTGCCAGCAGGCAGCTGCGGGGGGCAGGAACCGGGGAGCTGTTTTTT.